The 31 T cell receptor beta chains below all came from one sample that was sequenced in a study of blood T cells in healthy people across ages. Combining a sample-barcoded 5' primer with a J-beta primer mix, a second PCR ran for 7 to 11 cycles. One entry per CDR3 protein, called by TCRdb with MiXCR from the 5' RACE reads. The sample has 600,000 or so distinct CDR3 sequences; 45% to 55% are singletons. Material for sequencing was blood. All receptors derive from a man at least 80 years old in good health.

This clonotype has just a few counts. The chain couples TRBV3-1 to TRBJ1-4; D is ambiguous. The CDR3 contains 13 residues. Germline V lookup: CDR1 LGHDT, CDR2 YNNKEL (reference sequence). V was pared by 1 base and J by 6 bases, with 6 bases between. CDR3 coding DNA: TGTGCCAGCAGCCAAGTGAGGGATGAAAAACTGTTTTTT. Translation: CASSQVRDEKLFF.

This clonotype came up a few times. The gene calls are TRBV20-1 and TRBJ2-1; TRBD1 matches 9 bases. CDR1 and CDR2 from the germline V gene are DFQATT and SNEGSKA (reference sequence). CDR3 size: 13 residues. V trimming: 2 bases; J trimming: 9 bases; junction bases outside the gene matches: 5. This CDR3 is CSARLTGGLEQFF. In DNA form, the CDR3 reads TGCAGTGCTAGACTCACAGGGGGCCTTGAGCAGTTCTTC.

This rearrangement joins TRBV20-1 to TRBJ1-5; D unresolved. Trimming removed 2 bases from V and 2 bases from J, with 22 bases in between. Germline V lookup: CDR1 DFQATT, CDR2 SNEGSKA (reference sequence). This CDR3 has 18 amino acids. CDR3: CSARPGPSPILGNQPQHF. The CDR3 nucleotides read TGCAGTGCTAGACCTGGACCGAGTCCCATTCTTGGCAATCAGCCCCAGCATTTT.

A few counts support this clonotype. The genes are TRBV20-1 and TRBJ2-7; TRBD2 aligns across 10 bases. Per the germline V gene, CDR1 is DFQATT and CDR2 is SNEGSKA (reference sequence). The CDR3 covers 14 residues. Unmatched junction bases numbered 5, after V lost 6 bases and J lost 0 bases. DNA for the CDR3: TGCAGTGCCCTTTCTAGCGGGAGCTCCTACGAGCAGTACTTC. It codes for CSALSSGSSYEQYF.

The CDR3 coding sequence is TGCAGTGCTCGTGGGCGGGAGGGCCTGGAGACCCAGTACTTC. Encoded protein: CSARGREGLETQYF. This chain uses TRBV20-1 with TRBJ2-5; 9 positions match TRBD2. Trimming took 5 bases from V and 5 from J; bases not matched to a gene: 9. Germline V CDR1 and CDR2: DFQATT, SNEGSKA (reference sequence). This CDR3 is 14 amino acids long.

In its sample, this clonotype was seen once. The chain is built from TRBV20-1 and TRBJ2-1; unclear D gene. Germline CDR1 is DFQATT and CDR2 is SNEGSKA (reference sequence). CDR3 length: 13 amino acids. The DNA for the CDR3 is TGCAGCGCCGAGAGGTCCCTTTACAATGAGCAGTTCTTC. Encoded protein: CSAERSLYNEQFF.

This clonotype was found once. The rearrangement links TRBV5-1 to TRBJ2-3, with 7 bases aligning to TRBD2. V dropped 0 bases and J dropped 2; count of bases not matched to a gene: 9. The germline V gene has CDR1 SGHRS and CDR2 YFSETQ. CDR3 length equals 17 residues. The CDR3 sequence: CASSLGVVRENTDTQYF. The CDR3, as DNA: TGCGCCAGCAGCTTGGGTGTCGTGCGGGAGAACACAGATACGCAGTATTTT.

This clonotype was observed a handful of times. This rearrangement joins TRBV5-1 to TRBJ1-5; tentatively, D is TRBD1 (5 bases). The CDR3 consists of 15 residues. The germline CDR1 and CDR2 sequences are SGHRS and YFSETQ. The V end was cut by 4 bases, the J end by 7 bases, with 18 bases between. CDR3 in DNA: TGCGCCAGCAGCCCAACGGGGGACCGGGGGCAGCCCCAGCATTTT. Encoded protein: CASSPTGDRGQPQHF.

About this clonotype: A much larger clone sits a single nucleotide away, making a read error possible. The V and J genes are TRBV6-5 and TRBJ1-1; 9 bases match TRBD1. V lost 6 bases and J lost 1; bases outside the gene matches: 9. The germline V gene encodes CDR1 MNHEY and CDR2 SVGAGI. This CDR3 is built from 16 residues. This CDR3 reads CASRFTGGAWNTEAFF. The CDR3 DNA reads TGTGCCAGCAGATTTACAGGGGGCGCATGGAACACTGAAGCTTTCTTT.

This clonotype was recorded only once. The chain couples TRBV4-3 to TRBJ2-2, with a possible D match to TRBD1 (5 bases). Between the trimmed V and J ends, which lost 0 bases and 9 bases, there was a span of 14 bases. CDR1 and CDR2 from the germline V gene are LGHNA and YSLEER. The CDR3 is 15 residues long. Here the CDR3 reads CASSQDHRSLRELFF. The DNA of the CDR3 is TGCGCCAGCAGCCAAGACCACAGGTCCCTACGGGAGCTGTTTTTT.

This clonotype was detected ten times or more. This chain connects TRBV6-5 to TRBJ2-1; perhaps D is TRBD1 or TRBD2 (6 bases each). The germline gives CDR1 MNHEY, CDR2 SVGAGI. This CDR3 contains 15 residues. Trimming left V 6 bases short and J 4 bases short, with 16 bases between. CDR3 sequence: CASSDSWGAYNEQFF. Written as DNA, the CDR3 is TGTGCCAGCAGCGACAGCTGGGGGGCTTACAATGAGCAGTTCTTC.

The chain is built from TRBV3-1 and TRBJ1-2; D possibly corresponds to TRBD1 (5 bases). The V gene lost 2 bases and the J gene lost 12 bases, with 13 bases spanning the gap. The CDR3 extends over 12 amino acids. Germline V lookup: CDR1 LGHDT, CDR2 YNNKEL (reference sequence). The CDR3 loop reads CASSQLRQSNTF. CDR3 bases: TGTGCCAGCAGCCAATTGCGACAGTCGAACACCTTC.

Only a few counts were recorded for this clonotype. J is TRBJ2-6 and V is TRBV27, with 10 bases aligning to TRBD1. The germline gives CDR1 MNHEY, CDR2 SMNVEV (reference sequence). J lost 1 base, V lost 5 bases, and 11 bases had no gene match. There are 19 residues in the CDR3. The CDR3 DNA reads as TGTGCCAGCAGTCCGGGACAGGGGTTTTCCCCGTCTGGGGCCAACGTCCTGACTTTC. Amino acid sequence: CASSPGQGFSPSGANVLTF.

The genes are TRBV6-2 or TRBV6-3 and TRBJ2-3; 14 nucleotides line up with TRBD2. V dropped 6 bases and J dropped 2; count of bases not matched to a gene: 4. Germline V CDR1 and CDR2: MNHEY, SVGEGT. The CDR3 is 16 residues long. The CDR3 DNA follows: TGTGCCAGCAGGAGGACTAGCGGGGGGACCACAGATACGCAGTATTTT. Its protein product is CASRRTSGGTTDTQYF.

This rearrangement joins TRBV7-2 to TRBJ2-3; 8 nucleotides align to TRBD2. CDR1 and CDR2 (germline): SGHTA, FQGNSA. V shed 1 base, J shed 7 bases, and the junction held 7 bases outside the gene matches. The length of the CDR3 is 15 residues. The CDR3 DNA follows: TGTGCCAGCAGCTTAGGACGGGGGGGGCGTAATACGCAGTATTTT. It translates to CASSLGRGGRNTQYF.

The J gene is TRBJ2-3, the V gene TRBV5-5, with D possibly TRBD2 on 7 matching bases. Germline values: CDR1 SGHKS, CDR2 YYEKEE (reference sequence). Trimming took 2 bases from V and 1 from J, leaving 14 bases between them. The CDR3 is 16 amino acids. The CDR3 nucleotides read TGTGCCAGCAGCTTAAACGCGGGGGCCGGCACAGATACGCAGTATTTT. Protein product: CASSLNAGAGTDTQYF.

The genes are TRBV20-1 and TRBJ1-1; D remains unclear. CDR1 and CDR2 from the germline V gene are DFQATT and SNEGSKA (reference sequence). Deletions cut 1 base from V and 5 bases from J, with 8 bases between. The CDR3 extends over 12 amino acids. In DNA, the CDR3 is TGCAGTGCTAGAGTTTTGCGTACTGAAGCTTTCTTT. Translation: CSARVLRTEAFF.

This clonotype was detected a few times. This sequence joins TRBV4-2 and TRBJ2-2; D not resolved. Between the trimmed V and J ends, which lost 0 bases and 2 bases, there was a span of 10 bases. The germline V gene has CDR1 LGHNA and CDR2 YNFKEQ. There are 16 residues in the CDR3. CDR3 coding DNA: TGTGCCAGCAGCCAAGATATCCGGGCCAACACCGGGGAGCTGTTTTTT. This gives the protein CASSQDIRANTGELFF.

The table lists this clonotype with a few counts. J is TRBJ1-4 and V is TRBV6-6; possibly TRBD1 for D (5 bases). Trimming shortened V by 0 bases and J by 8 bases, and 13 bases separated the two germline ends. Germline lookup yields CDR1 MNHNY and CDR2 SVGAGI (reference sequence). The CDR3 length is 15 residues. CDR3 residues: CASSYSQGGREKLFF. For the CDR3, the DNA is TGTGCCAGCAGTTACTCGCAGGGAGGGAGAGAAAAACTGTTTTTT.

This clonotype has just a few counts. The V and J genes are TRBV7-8 and TRBJ2-7; D is possibly TRBD1 (7 bases). Deletions cut 5 bases from V and 3 bases from J, with 14 bases between. The length of the CDR3 is 14 residues. Germline loops: CDR1 SGHVS, CDR2 FQNEAQ. CDR3 nucleotides: TGTGCCAGCAGCCAGGGGGGTAGCGTCTACGAGCAGTACTTC. Translated: CASSQGGSVYEQYF. Combining the CDR3 with reference TRBV7-8 and TRBJ2-7 gives the whole variable domain GAGVSQSPRYKVAKRGQDVALRCDPISGHVSLFWYQQALGQGPEFLTYFQNEAQLDKSGLPSDRFFAERPEGSVSTLKIQRTQQEDSAVYLCASSQGGSVYEQYFGPGTRLTVT.

This clonotype was seen more than once but under ten times. The CDR3 sequence is CASSEAGRRRGQYF. CDR3 DNA sequence: TGTGCCAGCAGCGAGGCAGGACGTCGACGAGGCCAGTACTTC. This chain joins TRBV7-6 and TRBJ2-5; D unresolved. With 5 bases removed from V and 10 bases from J, the gap between germline ends came to 20 bases. The CDR3 sequence is 14 residues long. Germline lookup yields CDR1 SGHVS and CDR2 FNYEAQ.

With respect to this clonotype: This CDR3 fails to terminate in the conserved phenylalanine or tryptophan, so it likely reflects a read error. The chain combines TRBV29-1 with TRBJ2-5; 8 bases fit TRBD1. The germline V gene has CDR1 SQVTM and CDR2 ANQGSEA. The V and J ends lost 4 bases and 11 bases, in that order; junction bases with no gene match: 12. This CDR3 has 13 amino acids. The CDR3 DNA follows: TGCAGCGTTGTATCCAGGGGGCGATGGGAGCAGTACGTC. Its protein product is CSVVSRGRWEQYV.

This clonotype was recorded at least ten times. The gene calls are TRBV6-5 and TRBJ2-3; D is uncertain. The CDR3 consists of 14 residues. Germline loops: CDR1 MNHEY, CDR2 SVGAGI. V was shortened by 5 bases and J by 4 bases, with 13 bases between the two germline ends. CDR3 nucleotides: TGTGCCAGCAGTCTCGGGCCTCCCCCAGATACGCAGTATTTT. This sequence encodes CASSLGPPPDTQYF.

The chain employs TRBV10-3 and TRBJ1-5, with a possible D match to TRBD1 (6 bases). Trimming removed 0 bases from V and 6 bases from J, with 12 bases in between. CDR1 is ENHRY, CDR2 SYGVKD, per germline. The CDR3 sequence is 15 residues long. CDR3 protein: CAISESVQGAQPQHF. The CDR3 DNA is TGTGCCATCAGTGAGTCGGTACAGGGAGCTCAGCCCCAGCATTTT.

The chain uses TRBV20-1 and TRBJ2-3; 14 bases fit TRBD2. CDR3 length: 16 residues. Germline V gene data show CDR1 as DFQATT and CDR2 as SNEGSKA (reference sequence). V lost 2 bases, J lost 8 bases, and 9 bases stayed unmatched. DNA for the CDR3: TGCAGTGCTAGACCGATGGGACTAGCGGGAGTAACTACGCAGTATTTT. Translating it yields CSARPMGLAGVTTQYF.

The rearrangement uses TRBV20-1 and TRBJ1-2; the match to TRBD1 covers 12 bases. CDR3 length equals 13 residues. Germline V gives CDR1 DFQATT, CDR2 SNEGSKA (reference sequence). V lost 3 bases and J lost 7; bases outside the gene matches: 3. Written as DNA, the CDR3 is TGCAGTGCTAGGGGACAGGGGGCTCGTGGCTACACCTTC. Protein sequence: CSARGQGARGYTF.

This clonotype was observed a handful of times. The chain joins TRBV7-3 to TRBJ2-3; D might be TRBD2 (6 bases). Germline CDR1 and CDR2: SGHTA and FQGTGA. V lost 3 bases to trimming and J lost 2 bases, with 9 bases between them. This CDR3 region has 14 residues. The CDR3 coding sequence is TGTGCCAGCAGCTTTAGCGGAGACACAGATACGCAGTATTTT. Protein: CASSFSGDTDTQYF.

The genes are TRBV20-1 and TRBJ2-3; 9 nucleotides line up with TRBD2. V was clipped by 0 bases and J by 2 bases; unmatched bases: 6. This CDR3 has 16 amino acids. The germline V gene encodes CDR1 DFQATT and CDR2 SNEGSKA (reference sequence). CDR3 nucleotide sequence: TGCAGTGCTAGAGATTGGCTAGCGGGGATCACAGATACGCAGTATTTT. It codes for CSARDWLAGITDTQYF.

This clonotype was seen a few times. As DNA, the CDR3 is TGTGCCAGCAGCCAAGGACAGGGCCTGGGGGAGCAGTACTTC. Residues: CASSQGQGLGEQYF. This rearrangement joins TRBV4-2 to TRBJ2-7; 7 bases are a match to TRBD1. Germline lookup yields CDR1 LGHNA and CDR2 YNFKEQ. Trimming at V came to 1 base and at J to 7 bases, leaving 7 bases not matched to a gene. The CDR3 consists of 14 residues.

The genes are TRBV5-1 and TRBJ2-3; TRBD2 aligns across 8 bases. CDR1 and CDR2 (germline): SGHRS, YFSETQ. With 4 bases clipped from V and 0 bases from J, the junction kept 7 bases outside the gene matches. The CDR3 spans 16 residues. The CDR3 region has the DNA TGCGCCAGCAGCCCACTCGGGGGGGTAAGCACAGATACGCAGTATTTT. Translating it yields CASSPLGGVSTDTQYF.

This chain connects TRBV7-2 to TRBJ2-5; 9 positions agree with TRBD2. The V gene end was trimmed by 5 bases and the J gene end by 11 bases; junction bases not matched to a gene: 15. The CDR3 extends over 15 amino acids. Germline assignment: CDR1 SGHTA and CDR2 FQGNSA. In nucleotides, the CDR3 is TGTGCCAGCAGCCCGACTGGGACTAGCTACAATGAGCAGTACTTC. This sequence encodes CASSPTGTSYNEQYF.